One and the same sample provided the 14 T cell receptor beta chains below, sequenced in a study of blood T cells in healthy people across ages. A second about 6 to 11 cycle PCR used barcoded and J-beta primers. TCRdb independently ran MiXCR on the 5' RACE reads; one entry per CDR3 protein. The data hold 1.4 million to 1.5 million distinct CDR3 sequences, with 42% observed a single time. Source material: blood. The receptors come from a woman between 18 and 29 years old in good health.

This clonotype has just a few counts. V and J are TRBV11-2 and TRBJ2-2; TRBD2 aligns across 7 bases. The V segment lost 0 bases and the J segment 5 bases; nucleotides outside the gene matches: 9. Per the germline V gene, CDR1 is SGHAT and CDR2 is FQNNGV. The CDR3 covers 17 residues. CDR3 DNA: TGTGCCAGCAGCTTAGATCGGCTGGGGGGGAGAACCGGGGAGCTGTTTTTT. Translated, it gives CASSLDRLGGRTGELFF.

The chain links TRBV3-1 to TRBJ2-3; D might be TRBD1 or TRBD2, each matching 5 bases. CDR3 length: 15 residues. The germline gives CDR1 LGHDT, CDR2 YNNKEL (reference sequence). The V gene lost 2 bases and the J gene lost 6 bases, with 15 bases spanning the gap. The CDR3 sequence is CASSQTREWGDTQYF. The CDR3 DNA reads as TGTGCCAGCAGCCAAACTAGGGAGTGGGGGGATACGCAGTATTTT.

This clonotype was counted between two and nine times. The genes are TRBV28 and TRBJ2-1, with a tentative D call TRBD1 (6 bases). V gave up 3 bases and J gave up 0 bases, with 9 bases separating them. In germline, CDR1 is MDHEN, CDR2 SYDVKM. The CDR3 sequence is 15 residues long. CDR3 coding DNA: TGTGCCAGCAGTTTTATGGGGGCCTCCTACAATGAGCAGTTCTTC. Translation: CASSFMGASYNEQFF.

This clonotype came up a few times. The junction and the germline gene differ at one end; a read error may be behind it. V usage is TRBV3-1 and J usage is TRBJ2-1; TRBD2 aligns across 8 bases. Germline CDR1 and CDR2: LGHDT and YNNKEL (reference sequence). This CDR3 is 16 amino acids long. CDR3 loop: CASSQDLASGLNGQFF. For the CDR3, the DNA is TGTGCCAGCAGCCAAGATCTGGCTAGCGGGTTGAATGGGCAGTTCTTC.

The rearrangement links TRBV5-8 to TRBJ1-5; possibly TRBD1 for D (6 bases). The germline CDR1 and CDR2 sequences are SGHTS and YDEGEE. The CDR3 extends over 15 amino acids. Trimming left V 6 bases short and J 3 bases short, with 16 bases between. CDR3 nucleotide sequence: TGTGCCAGCATCCCTTCCGGGACAATCAATCAGCCCCAGCATTTT. It is translated as CASIPSGTINQPQHF.

This clonotype was counted between two and nine times. The rearrangement links TRBV3-1 to TRBJ2-7; 8 bases agree with TRBD2. CDR3 length: 15 residues. Unmatched junction bases numbered 8, after V lost 0 bases and J lost 7 bases. Germline lookup yields CDR1 LGHDT and CDR2 YNNKEL (reference sequence). The CDR3 is CASSQDETGGGEQYF. The CDR3 coding sequence is TGTGCCAGCAGCCAAGACGAAACGGGAGGGGGAGAGCAGTACTTC.

Notes on this clonotype: At one boundary the junction diverges from the germline segment, which might be a read error. This chain uses TRBV5-1 with TRBJ1-2, with D uncertain. CDR1 is SGHRS, CDR2 YFSETQ, per germline. CDR3 length: 13 residues. CDR3 coding DNA: TGCGCCAGCGCTGGGGTATCTAAATATGGCCACACCTTC. Translated, it gives CASAGVSKYGHTF.

The V gene is TRBV12-3 or TRBV12-4, the J gene TRBJ2-3; D gene uncertain. Trimming stripped 0 bases from V and 4 bases from J, with 14 bases between. The length of the CDR3 is 16 residues. CDR3: CASSLAQLVVADTQYF. Here the CDR3 DNA reads TGTGCCAGCAGTTTAGCGCAGCTGGTTGTCGCAGATACGCAGTATTTT.

The chain carries TRBV20-1 and TRBJ1-5; 7 bases fit TRBD1. The CDR3 has 15 amino acids. The V gene end was trimmed by 3 bases and the J gene end by 4 bases; junction bases not matched to a gene: 9. Germline CDR1 DFQATT, CDR2 SNEGSKA (reference sequence). The CDR3 sequence is CSARQGGGTNQPQHF. CDR3 sequence (DNA): TGCAGTGCTAGGCAGGGGGGGGGTACGAATCAGCCCCAGCATTTT.

This clonotype was seen a few times. The V call is TRBV5-1, the J call TRBJ2-3; no definite D call. The CDR3 extends over 16 amino acids. V lost 0 bases and J lost 0, with 11 bases in between. CDR1 is SGHRS, CDR2 YFSETQ, per germline. CDR3 amino acids: CASSLVPGSSTDTQYF. The CDR3 DNA is TGCGCCAGCAGCTTGGTCCCGGGCTCGAGCACAGATACGCAGTATTTT.

The chain joins TRBV7-9 to TRBJ2-1; 10 nucleotides align to TRBD1. CDR3 length equals 16 residues. After removal of 2 bases from V and 8 bases from J, the junction contained 9 bases not matched to a gene. CDR1 is SEHNR and CDR2 is FQNEAQ in the germline V gene (reference sequence). The CDR3 region is CASSLPGTGVPDEQFF. The CDR3 DNA follows: TGTGCCAGCAGCTTACCCGGGACAGGGGTTCCGGATGAGCAGTTCTTC.

This clonotype was observed many times. The rearrangement links TRBV3-1 to TRBJ2-1; the match to TRBD2 covers 7 bases. Germline V gene sequence: CDR1 LGHDT, CDR2 YNNKEL (reference sequence). The CDR3 runs 12 residues. Trimming cost V 1 base and J 9 bases; bases outside gene matches: 0. CDR3 nucleotides: TGTGCCAGCAGCCAAGGGGGGGGTGAGCAGTTCTTC. It codes for CASSQGGGEQFF.

The genes are TRBV6-1 and TRBJ1-2; perhaps TRBD1 as D (5 bases). CDR3 length: 14 residues. V lost 0 bases, J lost 8 bases, and 13 bases lay in between. CDR1 is MNHNS, CDR2 SASEGT, per germline. The CDR3 reads CASSEAGREAGYTF. CDR3 nucleotides: TGTGCCAGCAGTGAAGCGGGACGAGAAGCGGGCTACACCTTC.

The rearrangement links TRBV20-1 to TRBJ1-6; D is unresolved. The germline V and J ends were trimmed by 6 bases and 3 bases, with 12 bases remaining between them. The CDR3 is 14 amino acids. The germline V gene has CDR1 DFQATT and CDR2 SNEGSKA (reference sequence). The CDR3 spells CSAPDGNYNSPLHF. CDR3 in DNA: TGCAGTGCACCAGACGGAAACTATAATTCACCCCTCCACTTT.